The 5 T cell receptor beta chains presented below share a single source sample, sequenced in a study of CD8+CD57+ T cells in acquired aplastic anemia. For CDR3 and TCR beta VDJ profiling, genomic DNA was the template used. TCRdb re-derived calls from the reads in MiXCR, one entry per CDR3 protein. The sample includes 150,000 to 200,000 distinct CDR3 sequences, 55% to 70% seen only once; the top ten take around 46%. The sequenced sample was sorted CD4+, CD8+, or CD8+CD57+ T cells (not recorded which) from PBMCs. These receptors all come from a human donor with severe aplastic anemia or a healthy control (not recorded which).

The chain couples TRBV7-9 to TRBJ2-3, with TRBD2 matching 12 bases. Germline lookup yields CDR1 SEHNR and CDR2 FQNEAQ (reference sequence). There are 15 residues in the CDR3. V gave up 4 bases and J gave up 4 bases; unmatched junction bases: 3. Written as DNA, the CDR3 is TGTGCCAGCAGCTCTAGCGGGGGGGCCCCAGATACGCAGTATTTT. The encoded protein is CASSSSGGAPDTQYF.

This clonotype came up many times. The rearrangement uses TRBV12-3 or TRBV12-4 and TRBJ2-7; 7 nucleotides match TRBD2. The CDR3 is made up of 15 amino acids. Trimming at V came to 3 bases and at J to 0 bases, leaving 5 bases not matched to a gene. CDR3 sequence: CASSLKRGRSYEQYF. CDR3 sequence (DNA): TGTGCCAGCAGTTTGAAGCGGGGTCGCTCCTACGAGCAGTACTTC.

The chain joins TRBV20-1 to TRBJ2-7; D perhaps matches TRBD2 (6 bases). V dropped 1 base and J dropped 3 bases, with 13 bases sitting between them. This CDR3 is built from 14 residues. The germline CDR1 and CDR2 sequences are DFQATT and SNEGSKA (reference sequence). The CDR3 DNA sequence: TGCAGTGCTAGAGGGGCGGGATTTAACTACGAGCAGTACTTC. Translating gives CSARGAGFNYEQYF.

V usage is TRBV12-3 or TRBV12-4 and J usage is TRBJ2-1; 14 positions agree with TRBD2. J was trimmed by 7 bases and V by 4 bases; bases with no gene match: 9. This CDR3 spans 17 amino acids. The CDR3 DNA is TGTGCCAGCAGTTCGACTAGCGGGGGGGCCGTGAGGAATGAGCAGTTCTTC. This encodes CASSSTSGGAVRNEQFF.

The chain recombines TRBV25-1 with TRBJ1-1, with TRBD1 matching over 8 bases. The length of the CDR3 is 14 residues. Germline-derived CDR1 and CDR2 are MGHDK and SYGVNS. V trimming: 3 bases; J trimming: 4 bases; junction bases outside the gene matches: 4. The CDR3 region is CASSEDRVFTEAFF. Here the CDR3 DNA reads TGTGCCAGCAGTGAGGACAGGGTGTTCACTGAAGCTTTCTTT. Drawing the rest from reference TRBV25-1 and TRBJ1-1, the complete variable domain is EADIYQTPRYLVIGTGKKITLECSQTMGHDKMYWYQQDPGMELHLIHYSYGVNSTEKGDLSSESTVSRIRTEHFPLTLESARPSHTSQYLCASSEDRVFTEAFFGQGTRLTVV.